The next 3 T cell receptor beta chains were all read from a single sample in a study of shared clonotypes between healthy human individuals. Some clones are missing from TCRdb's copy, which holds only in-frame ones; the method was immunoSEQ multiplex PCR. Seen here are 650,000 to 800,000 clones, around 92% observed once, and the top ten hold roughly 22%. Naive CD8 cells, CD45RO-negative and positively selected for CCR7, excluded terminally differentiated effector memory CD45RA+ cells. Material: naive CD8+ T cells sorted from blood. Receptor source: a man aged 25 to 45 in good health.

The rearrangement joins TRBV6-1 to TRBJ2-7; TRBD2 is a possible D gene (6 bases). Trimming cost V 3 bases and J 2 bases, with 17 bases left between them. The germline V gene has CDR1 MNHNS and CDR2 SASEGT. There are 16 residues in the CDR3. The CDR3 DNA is TGTGCCAGCAGTGAGGGATTAGCGGCCTCGGCCTACGAGCAGTACTTC. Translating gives CASSEGLAASAYEQYF.

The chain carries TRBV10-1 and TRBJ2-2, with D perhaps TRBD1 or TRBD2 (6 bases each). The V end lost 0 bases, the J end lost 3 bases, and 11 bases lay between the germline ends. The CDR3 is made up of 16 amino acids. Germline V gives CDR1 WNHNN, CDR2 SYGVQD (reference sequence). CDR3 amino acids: CASSESWGAYTGELFF. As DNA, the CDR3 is TGCGCCAGCAGTGAGTCGTGGGGGGCCTACACCGGGGAGCTGTTTTTT.

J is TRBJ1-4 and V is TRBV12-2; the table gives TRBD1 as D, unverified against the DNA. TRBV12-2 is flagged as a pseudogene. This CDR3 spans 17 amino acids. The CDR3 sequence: CASRLVGRTGGSEKLFF. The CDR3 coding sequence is TGTGCAAGTCGCTTAGTAGGGCGGACAGGGGGCAGTGAAAAACTGTTTTTT.